This entry lists 24 T cell receptor beta chains sequenced from one sample in a study of cytomegalovirus exposure and HLA in healthy donors. The PCR was carried out with 60 Vbeta primers and 13 Jbeta primers. Clones were sequenced by immunoSEQ multiplex PCR, and TCRdb holds only the in-frame ones, with some missing. The table has about 200,000 clones, roughly 80% seen once; the top ten hold 0.39%. Sequenced material: PBMCs. These TCRs come from a male donor in good health and CMV-seropositive.

This clone was seen once. The rearrangement joins TRBV6-1 to TRBJ2-7, with D possibly matching TRBD1 (5 bases). This CDR3 is built from 13 residues. Germline V gene lookup returns CDR1 MNHNS and CDR2 SASEGT. Trimming shortened V by 8 bases and J by 2 bases, and 13 bases separated the two germline ends. The CDR3 DNA reads TGTGCCAGCGGATGGACACCTACCTACGAGCAGTACTTC. Translation: CASGWTPTYEQYF.

The chain recombines TRBV2 with TRBJ1-5; the D is unclear. CDR3 length: 15 residues. V lost 0 bases and J 4 bases, leaving 10 bases between the germline ends. Germline V CDR1 and CDR2: SNHLY, FYNNEI. CDR3 in amino acids: CASSEAPGKNQPQHF. In DNA form, the CDR3 reads TGTGCCAGCAGTGAAGCCCCGGGGAAAAATCAGCCCCAGCATTTT. The full variable domain, its missing parts supplied by reference TRBV2 and TRBJ1-5, is EPEVTQTPSHQVTQMGQEVILRCVPISNHLYFYWYRQILGQKVEFLVSFYNNEISEKSEIFDDQFSVERPDGSNFTLKIRSTKLEDSAMYFCASSEAPGKNQPQHFGDGTRLSIL.

This chain joins TRBV11-3 and TRBJ2-5, with TRBD1 matching 8 bases. Germline V CDR1 and CDR2: SGHNT, YENEEA. J lost 2 bases, V lost 4 bases, and 9 bases had no gene match. This CDR3 contains 16 residues. CDR3 amino acids: CASSSRQGKDQETQYF. CDR3 in DNA: TGTGCCAGCAGCTCTCGACAGGGGAAGGATCAAGAGACCCAGTACTTC. The full variable domain, completed using reference TRBV11-3 and TRBJ2-5, is EAGVVQSPRYKIIEKKQPVAFWCNPISGHNTLYWYLQNLGQGPELLIRYENEEAVDDSQLPKDRFSAERLKGVDSTLKIQPAELGDSAVYLCASSSRQGKDQETQYFGPGTRLLVL.

The V gene is TRBV28, the J gene TRBJ1-4, with 7 bases lining up with TRBD1. CDR3 length: 18 amino acids. Trimming at V came to 5 bases and at J to 0 bases, leaving 12 bases not matched to a gene. Per the germline V gene, CDR1 is MDHEN and CDR2 is SYDVKM. CDR3 nucleotides: TGTGCCAGCAGTACGCCCCGGGGACAGACCACAACTAATGAAAAACTGTTTTTT. Amino acid sequence: CASSTPRGQTTTNEKLFF.

In the case of this clone: Other DNA variants within this sample encode the same CDR3. The CDR3 DNA follows: TGTGCCAGCAGCTTAGCCTTCAGCTCCTACGAGCAGTACTTC. Translating gives CASSLAFSSYEQYF. This chain links TRBV7-2 with TRBJ2-7; D call uncertain. The CDR3 runs to 14 residues. Germline CDR1 is SGHTA and CDR2 is FQGNSA. V was cut by 0 bases and J by 0 bases, with 6 bases left in between.

The CDR3 loop reads CACGSLAGTFGSPLHF. DNA of the CDR3: TGTGCCTGCGGGAGTCTGGCAGGAACTTTTGGGTCACCCCTCCACTTT. This chain uses TRBV30 with TRBJ1-6; D remains ambiguous. The CDR3 spans 16 residues. Looked up from germline, CDR1 is GTSNPN and CDR2 is SVGIG (reference sequence). The ends were cut back, 6 bases at V and 10 bases at J, with 25 bases in the middle. Combining the CDR3 with reference TRBV30 and TRBJ1-6 gives the whole variable domain SQTIHQWPATLVQPVGSPLSLECTVEGTSNPNLYWYRQAAGRGLQLLFYSVGIGQISSEVPQNLSASRPQDRQFILSSKKLLLSDSGFYLCACGSLAGTFGSPLHFGNGTRLTVT.

This chain links TRBV7-2 with TRBJ1-3; D uncertain. This CDR3 spans 12 amino acids. Germline V gene data show CDR1 as SGHTA and CDR2 as FQGNSA. The V and J ends lost 2 bases and 7 bases respectively, with 6 bases between them. CDR3 in amino acids: CASSLTSNTIYF. DNA of the CDR3: TGTGCCAGCAGCTTAACATCGAACACCATATATTTT.

V usage is TRBV6-5 and J usage is TRBJ1-1; D is perhaps TRBD1 (5 bases). Germline CDR1 reads MNHEY; CDR2 reads SVGAGI. Trimming pared 7 bases from V and 1 base from J, leaving 16 bases between. The CDR3 totals 15 residues. This CDR3 reads CASNPSGASNTEAFF. CDR3 in DNA: TGTGCCAGCAACCCAAGCGGGGCGTCGAACACTGAAGCTTTCTTT.

The chain has TRBV10-2 and TRBJ2-7; D remains ambiguous. Germline V lookup: CDR1 WSHSY, CDR2 SAAADI. This CDR3 contains 11 residues. Trimming left V 3 bases short and J 4 bases short, with 4 bases between. CDR3 in DNA: TGCGCCAGCAGTGATCTATACGAGCAGTACTTC. Protein: CASSDLYEQYF.

This chain links TRBV13 with TRBJ1-5, with D possibly matching TRBD1 (6 bases). The CDR3 has 15 residues. Germline loops: CDR1 PRHDT, CDR2 FYEKMQ (reference sequence). V was shortened by 3 bases and J by 0 bases, with 9 bases between the two germline ends. The CDR3 DNA reads TGTGCCAGCAGCTTCGGACAGTATAGCAATCAGCCCCAGCATTTT. Translating gives CASSFGQYSNQPQHF.

This sequence joins TRBV27 and TRBJ2-5; perhaps TRBD2 as D (7 bases). V lost 5 bases and J 5 bases, leaving 15 bases between the germline ends. This CDR3 has 14 residues. Germline CDR1 MNHEY, CDR2 SMNVEV (reference sequence). The CDR3 loop is CASSAGAPWETQYF. CDR3 nucleotides: TGTGCCAGCAGTGCGGGGGCGCCCTGGGAGACCCAGTACTTC.

The rearrangement links TRBV19 to TRBJ2-3, with 8 bases identical to TRBD2. V was clipped by 7 bases and J by 5 bases; unmatched bases: 14. The CDR3 spans 16 residues. Germline-derived CDR1 and CDR2 are LNHDA and SQIVND (reference sequence). CDR3 in amino acids: CASTSISGRGIDTQYF. Written as DNA, the CDR3 is TGTGCCAGTACCTCCATAAGCGGGAGAGGTATAGATACGCAGTATTTT. Full variable domain (rest looked up from reference TRBV19 and TRBJ2-3): DGGITQSPKYLFRKEGQNVTLSCEQNLNHDAMYWYRQDPGQGLRLIYYSQIVNDFQKGDIAEGYSVSREKKESFPLTVTSAQKNPTAFYLCASTSISGRGIDTQYFGPGTRLTVL.

The chain employs TRBV6-1 and TRBJ1-1; maybe TRBD1 (5 bases). CDR1 is MNHNS, CDR2 SASEGT, per germline. V was shortened by 7 bases and J by 0 bases, with 9 bases between the two germline ends. CDR3 length: 13 residues. The CDR3 DNA reads TGTGCCAGCACCAGGGCCCTGAACACTGAAGCTTTCTTT. Protein product: CASTRALNTEAFF.

The V call is TRBV5-1, the J call TRBJ2-2; D is possibly TRBD1 (5 bases). V was shortened by 7 bases and J by 1 base, with 11 bases between the two germline ends. CDR3 length equals 14 residues. From germline, CDR1 is SGHRS and CDR2 YFSETQ. The CDR3 DNA is TGCGCCAGCCGTGTCAGGGAGAACACCGGGGAGCTGTTTTTT. Protein product: CASRVRENTGELFF.

The V gene is TRBV29-1, the J gene TRBJ2-1; TRBD1 is a possible D gene (6 bases). CDR3 length equals 15 residues. Germline V CDR1 and CDR2: SQVTM, ANQGSEA. Trimming stripped 6 bases from V and 1 base from J, with 16 bases between. The CDR3 DNA is TGCAGCGTCCCAGGGGTGGGCGGTTCCTACAATGAGCAGTTCTTC. Protein sequence: CSVPGVGGSYNEQFF.

J is TRBJ1-2 and V is TRBV27; D call uncertain. V dropped 4 bases and J dropped 4 bases, with 7 bases sitting between them. CDR1 and CDR2 (germline): MNHEY, SMNVEV (reference sequence). CDR3 size: 12 residues. CDR3 bases: TGTGCCAGCAGTTCTACGGGCTATGGCTACACCTTC. Its protein is CASSSTGYGYTF.

As DNA, the CDR3 is TGTGCCAGTAGTATCCTGGGGACAGTCAACTATGGCTACACCTTC. Protein sequence: CASSILGTVNYGYTF. The rearrangement uses TRBV19 and TRBJ1-2; 7 bases line up with TRBD1. The CDR3 has 15 residues. CDR1 is LNHDA and CDR2 is SQIVND in the germline V gene (reference sequence). With 3 bases clipped from V and 2 bases from J, the junction kept 6 bases outside the gene matches.

This clone has just one count. This chain connects TRBV9 to TRBJ2-1; D might be TRBD2 (6 bases). CDR1 is SGDLS and CDR2 is YYNGEE in the germline V gene. This CDR3 is 14 amino acids long. V lost 4 bases and J 2 bases, leaving 10 bases between the germline ends. The CDR3 loop is CASSSRTTYNEQFF. For the CDR3, the DNA is TGTGCCAGCAGCTCTAGGACTACCTACAATGAGCAGTTCTTC. Complete variable domain (other parts from reference TRBV9 and TRBJ2-1): DSGVTQTPKHLITATGQRVTLRCSPRSGDLSVYWYQQSLDQGLQFLIQYYNGEERAKGNILERFSAQQFPDLHSELNLSSLELGDSALYFCASSSRTTYNEQFFGPGTRLTVL.

V gene TRBV27 combines with J gene TRBJ2-1; D unresolved. The germline gives CDR1 MNHEY, CDR2 SMNVEV (reference sequence). The ends were cut back, 3 bases at V and 3 bases at J, with 9 bases in the middle. This CDR3 has 14 amino acids. Here the CDR3 DNA reads TGTGCCAGCAGTTTCGAACAGCACTACAATGAGCAGTTCTTC. Protein: CASSFEQHYNEQFF.

The chain couples TRBV9 to TRBJ2-5, with TRBD2 identical over 7 bases. The CDR3 spans 15 residues. Germline lookup yields CDR1 SGDLS and CDR2 YYNGEE. The V and J ends lost 0 bases and 6 bases, in that order; junction bases with no gene match: 8. The CDR3 spells CASSVALAEGQTQYF. CDR3 nucleotide sequence: TGTGCCAGCAGCGTAGCGCTAGCGGAAGGGCAGACCCAGTACTTC.

The J gene is TRBJ2-6, the V gene TRBV19; 11 nucleotides align to TRBD2. Trimming took 2 bases from V and 0 from J; bases not matched to a gene: 3. The germline CDR1 and CDR2 sequences are LNHDA and SQIVND (reference sequence). CDR3 length equals 18 residues. The DNA for the CDR3 is TGTGCCAGTAGTATACTAGCGGGGGGACTCTCTGGGGCCAACGTCCTGACTTTC. Its translation is CASSILAGGLSGANVLTF.

This clone was counted a few times. This rearrangement joins TRBV6-1 to TRBJ2-5, with 7 positions matching TRBD2. Trimming at V came to 7 bases and at J to 5 bases, leaving 4 bases not matched to a gene. Germline CDR1 is MNHNS and CDR2 is SASEGT. This CDR3 has 12 amino acids. The CDR3 reads CASIGSGETQYF. The CDR3, as DNA: TGTGCCAGCATAGGTAGCGGGGAGACCCAGTACTTC.

The CDR3 bases are TGTGCCAGCAGTTCCCTCGGGACAGGGGGCGCGGGGGAGCAGTACTTC. It specifies CASSSLGTGGAGEQYF. J is TRBJ2-7 and V is TRBV28; 12 bases are shared with TRBD1. The CDR3 contains 16 residues. The V and J ends lost 4 bases and 7 bases, in that order; junction bases with no gene match: 11. Germline CDR1 is MDHEN and CDR2 is SYDVKM. Combining the CDR3 with reference TRBV28 and TRBJ2-7 gives the whole variable domain DVKVTQSSRYLVKRTGEKVFLECVQDMDHENMFWYRQDPGLGLRLIYFSYDVKMKEKGDIPEGYSVSREKKERFSLILESASTNQTSMYLCASSSLGTGGAGEQYFGPGTRLTVT.

This clone was detected only a few times. The sample contains more than one DNA sequence encoding this CDR3. The chain is built from TRBV5-1 and TRBJ2-5; 7 nucleotides line up with TRBD1. The germline gives CDR1 SGHRS, CDR2 YFSETQ. The CDR3 is 13 amino acids. The V gene end was trimmed by 2 bases and the J gene end by 3 bases; junction bases not matched to a gene: 1. CDR3 residues: CASSFQGEETQYF. CDR3 sequence (DNA): TGCGCCAGCAGCTTCCAGGGGGAAGAGACCCAGTACTTC.